This T cell receptor (beta chain) comes out of a study of T cells in Graves' hyperthyroidism and ophthalmopathy. Study context: The initial diagnosis was the point when peripheral blood was collected, ahead of any treatment.

Amplification of TCR beta CDR3 regions was performed using RNA transcripts as template. A first-round RT-PCR of the TCR CDR3 used the HTBI primer set. TCRdb ran MiXCR on the multiplex PCR reads and lists one entry per CDR3 protein. The profile shows fewer than 500,000 distinct CDR3 sequences, roughly 13% of them singletons. About this clonotype itself: Its antigen is not identified.

Study outcomes and limitations: Stable hyperthyroidism and ophthalmopathy were separated using 13 V-J signatures.

Patients aged 18 to 65 with hyperthyroidism were newly diagnosed, with duration under 2 months. From 8.5 to 10 ml of fresh peripheral blood, PBMCs were isolated. Germline assignment: CDR1 SGDLS and CDR2 YYNGEE. This CDR3 is 14 amino acids long. Trimming cost V 0 bases and J 9 bases, with 13 bases left between them. The source material was blood. The receptor comes from a young man with Graves' hyperthyroidism that later progressed to Graves' ophthalmopathy. The chain carries TRBV9 and TRBJ2-1; D uncertain. This CDR3 reads CASSVAGDYGEQFF. The CDR3 DNA sequence: TGTGCCAGCAGCGTAGCCGGAGATTACGGTGAGCAGTTCTTC. The entire variable domain, with the rest obtained from reference TRBV9 and TRBJ2-1, is as follows: DSGVTQTPKHLITATGQRVTLRCSPRSGDLSVYWYQQSLDQGLQFLIQYYNGEERAKGNILERFSAQQFPDLHSELNLSSLELGDSALYFCASSVAGDYGEQFFGPGTRLTVL.